This T cell receptor beta chain came from a study of quantifying T cell responses using KT2 cells. Overall study context: TCR alpha and beta constant-region primers primed reverse transcription of RNA. The second PCR ran as a qPCR until a predetermined fluorescence threshold was reached. General study findings and limits: At about one KT2 cell per 100,000 PBMC, KT2 sequences were still detected.

Different KT2-to-PBMC ratios were created with a constant PBMC count. An oligo carrying a UMI was ligated to the cDNA 3' end. First-round PCR used around 4 cycles and beta primers RC1.1 and RC1.2 covering TRBC1 and TRBC2. One entry per CDR3 protein, called by TCRdb with MiXCR from the UMI-ligation and nested PCR reads. The sample holds approximately 57,000 distinct CDR3 sequences, 9% to 15% seen once. This clonotype came up a few times. Its antigen is unknown. The material sequenced was PBMCs spiked with cells of the T cell clone KT2. The receptor's source is a human donor.

The CDR3 protein is CASSSSAGGGRDTQYF. CDR3 DNA: TGTGCCAGCAGCTCCTCGGCGGGGGGCGGGAGAGATACGCAGTATTTT. The chain links TRBV7-2 to TRBJ2-3, with TRBD2 identical over 8 bases. The V segment lost 4 bases and the J segment 5 bases; nucleotides outside the gene matches: 11. The V gene's germline CDR1 is SGHTA and CDR2 FQGNSA. CDR3 length equals 16 residues. Full variable domain (remainder filled in from reference TRBV7-2 and TRBJ2-3): GAGVSQSPSNKVTEKGKDVELRCDPISGHTALYWYRQSLGQGLEFLIYFQGNSAPDKSGLPSDRFSAERTGGSVSTLTIQRTQQEDSAVYLCASSSSAGGGRDTQYFGPGTRLTVL.